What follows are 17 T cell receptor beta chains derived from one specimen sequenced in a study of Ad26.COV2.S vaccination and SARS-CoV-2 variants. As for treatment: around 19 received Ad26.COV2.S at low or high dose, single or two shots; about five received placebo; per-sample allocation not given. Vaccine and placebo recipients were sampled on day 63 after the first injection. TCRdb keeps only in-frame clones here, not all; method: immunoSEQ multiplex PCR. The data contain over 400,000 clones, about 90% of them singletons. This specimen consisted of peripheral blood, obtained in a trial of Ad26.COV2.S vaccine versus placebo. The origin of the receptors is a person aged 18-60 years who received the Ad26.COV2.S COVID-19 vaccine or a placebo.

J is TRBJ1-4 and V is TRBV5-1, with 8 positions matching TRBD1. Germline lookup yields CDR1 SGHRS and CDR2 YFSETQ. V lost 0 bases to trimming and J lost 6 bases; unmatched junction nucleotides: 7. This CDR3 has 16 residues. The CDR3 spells CASSLGAGTGDEKLFF. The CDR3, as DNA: TGCGCCAGCAGCTTGGGAGCCGGGACAGGCGATGAAAAACTGTTTTTT. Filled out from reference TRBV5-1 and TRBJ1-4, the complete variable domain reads KAGVTQTPRYLIKTRGQQVTLSCSPISGHRSVSWYQQTPGQGLQFLFEYFSETQRNKGNFPGRFSGRQFSNSRSEMNVSTLELGDSALYLCASSLGAGTGDEKLFFGSGTQLSVL.

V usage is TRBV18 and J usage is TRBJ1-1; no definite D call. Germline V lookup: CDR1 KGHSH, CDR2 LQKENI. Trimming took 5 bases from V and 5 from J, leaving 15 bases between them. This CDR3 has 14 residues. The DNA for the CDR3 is TGTGCCAGCTCATCACAGCTTGGGGAGACTGAAGCTTTCTTT. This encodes CASSSQLGETEAFF.

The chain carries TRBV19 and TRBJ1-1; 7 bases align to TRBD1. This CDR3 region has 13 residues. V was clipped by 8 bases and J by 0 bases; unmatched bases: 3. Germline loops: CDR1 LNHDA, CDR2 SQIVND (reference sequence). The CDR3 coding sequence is TGTGCCAGTTCGACAGGGATGAACACTGAAGCTTTCTTT. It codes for CASSTGMNTEAFF.

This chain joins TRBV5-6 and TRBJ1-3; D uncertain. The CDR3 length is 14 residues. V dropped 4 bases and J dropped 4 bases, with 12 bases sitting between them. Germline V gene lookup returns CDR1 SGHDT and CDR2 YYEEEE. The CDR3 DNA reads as TGTGCCAGCAGCCCCGGAGGGCGGGGAAACACCATATATTTT. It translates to CASSPGGRGNTIYF.

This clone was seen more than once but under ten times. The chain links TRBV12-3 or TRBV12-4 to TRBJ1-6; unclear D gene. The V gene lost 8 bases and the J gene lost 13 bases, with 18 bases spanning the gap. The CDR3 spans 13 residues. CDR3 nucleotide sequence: TGTGCCAGCTCGGTCCGGGGTAGGTTTCCCCTCCACTTT. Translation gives CASSVRGRFPLHF.

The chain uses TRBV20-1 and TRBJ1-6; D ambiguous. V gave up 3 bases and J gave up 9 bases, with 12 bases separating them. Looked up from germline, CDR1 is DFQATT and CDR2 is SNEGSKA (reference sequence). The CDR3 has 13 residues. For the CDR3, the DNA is TGCAGTGCTAGTTCAGGAACGAGTTCACCCCTCCACTTT. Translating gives CSASSGTSSPLHF.

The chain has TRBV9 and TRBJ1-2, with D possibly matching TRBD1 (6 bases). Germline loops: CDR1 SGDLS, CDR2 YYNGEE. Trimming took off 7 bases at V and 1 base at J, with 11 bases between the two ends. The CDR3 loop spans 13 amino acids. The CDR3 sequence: CASGTLNNYGYTF. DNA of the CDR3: TGTGCCAGCGGGACACTTAATAACTATGGCTACACCTTC.

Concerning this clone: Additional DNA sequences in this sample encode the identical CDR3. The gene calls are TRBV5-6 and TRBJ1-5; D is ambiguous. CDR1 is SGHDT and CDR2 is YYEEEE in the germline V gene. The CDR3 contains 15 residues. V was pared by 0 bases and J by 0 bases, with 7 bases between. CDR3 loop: CASSLGGYSNQPQHF. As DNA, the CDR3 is TGTGCCAGCAGCTTGGGGGGTTATAGCAATCAGCCCCAGCATTTT.

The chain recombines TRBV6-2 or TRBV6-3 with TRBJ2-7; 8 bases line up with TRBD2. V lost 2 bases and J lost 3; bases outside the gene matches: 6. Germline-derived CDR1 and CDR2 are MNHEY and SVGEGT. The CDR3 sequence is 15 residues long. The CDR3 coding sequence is TGTGCCAGCAGTTACGTTAGCGGGGAATTCTACGAGCAGTACTTC. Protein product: CASSYVSGEFYEQYF.

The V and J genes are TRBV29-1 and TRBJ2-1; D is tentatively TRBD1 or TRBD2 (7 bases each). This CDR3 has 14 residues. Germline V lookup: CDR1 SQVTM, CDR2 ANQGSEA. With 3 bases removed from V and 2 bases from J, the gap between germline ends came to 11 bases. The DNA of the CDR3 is TGCAGCGTTGACAGGGGGGGAACCTACAATGAGCAGTTCTTC. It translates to CSVDRGGTYNEQFF.

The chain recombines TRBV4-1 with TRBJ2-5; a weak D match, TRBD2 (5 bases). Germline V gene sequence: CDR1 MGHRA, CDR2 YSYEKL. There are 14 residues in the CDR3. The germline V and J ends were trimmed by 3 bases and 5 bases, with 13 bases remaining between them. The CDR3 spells CASSHLGGLETQYF. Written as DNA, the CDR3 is TGCGCCAGCAGCCACCTAGGAGGCTTGGAGACCCAGTACTTC.

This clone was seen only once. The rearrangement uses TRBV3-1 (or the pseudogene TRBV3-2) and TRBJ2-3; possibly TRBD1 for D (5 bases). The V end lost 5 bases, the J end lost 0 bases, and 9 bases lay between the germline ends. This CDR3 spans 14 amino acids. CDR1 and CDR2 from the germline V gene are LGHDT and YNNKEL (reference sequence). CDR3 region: CASSDNRSTDTQYF. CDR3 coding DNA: TGTGCCAGCAGCGATAACAGGAGCACAGATACGCAGTATTTT.

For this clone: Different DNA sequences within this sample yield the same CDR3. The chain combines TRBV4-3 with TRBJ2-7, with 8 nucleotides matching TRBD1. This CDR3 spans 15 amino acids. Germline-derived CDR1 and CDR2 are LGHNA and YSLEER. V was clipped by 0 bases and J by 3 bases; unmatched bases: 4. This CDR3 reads CASSQDSDRGYEQYF. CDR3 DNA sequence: TGCGCCAGCAGCCAAGATAGCGACAGGGGCTACGAGCAGTACTTC.

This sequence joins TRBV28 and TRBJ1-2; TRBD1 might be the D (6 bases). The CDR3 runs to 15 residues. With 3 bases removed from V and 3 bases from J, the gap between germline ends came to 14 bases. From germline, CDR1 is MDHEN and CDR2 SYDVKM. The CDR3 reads CASSLGTMGDYGYTF. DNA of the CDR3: TGTGCCAGCAGTTTGGGGACAATGGGGGACTATGGCTACACCTTC.

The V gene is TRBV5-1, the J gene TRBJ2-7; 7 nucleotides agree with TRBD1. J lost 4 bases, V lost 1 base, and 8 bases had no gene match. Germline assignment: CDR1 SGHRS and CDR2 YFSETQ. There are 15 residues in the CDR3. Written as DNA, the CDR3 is TGCGCCAGCAGCTTGACGGCAGGGGGTCAATACGAGCAGTACTTC. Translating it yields CASSLTAGGQYEQYF. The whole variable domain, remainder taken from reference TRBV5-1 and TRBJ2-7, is KAGVTQTPRYLIKTRGQQVTLSCSPISGHRSVSWYQQTPGQGLQFLFEYFSETQRNKGNFPGRFSGRQFSNSRSEMNVSTLELGDSALYLCASSLTAGGQYEQYFGPGTRLTVT.

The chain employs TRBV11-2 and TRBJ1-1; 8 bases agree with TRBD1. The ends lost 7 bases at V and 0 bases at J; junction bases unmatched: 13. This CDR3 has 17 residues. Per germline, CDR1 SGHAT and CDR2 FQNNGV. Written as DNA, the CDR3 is TGTGCCAGCACCAATACAGAGACAGGGGATATGAACACTGAAGCTTTCTTT. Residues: CASTNTETGDMNTEAFF.

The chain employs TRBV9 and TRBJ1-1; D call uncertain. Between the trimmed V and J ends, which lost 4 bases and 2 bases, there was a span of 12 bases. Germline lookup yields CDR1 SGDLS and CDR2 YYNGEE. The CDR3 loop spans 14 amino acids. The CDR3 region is CASSPTDGNTEAFF. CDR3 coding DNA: TGTGCCAGCAGCCCGACGGACGGTAACACTGAAGCTTTCTTT.